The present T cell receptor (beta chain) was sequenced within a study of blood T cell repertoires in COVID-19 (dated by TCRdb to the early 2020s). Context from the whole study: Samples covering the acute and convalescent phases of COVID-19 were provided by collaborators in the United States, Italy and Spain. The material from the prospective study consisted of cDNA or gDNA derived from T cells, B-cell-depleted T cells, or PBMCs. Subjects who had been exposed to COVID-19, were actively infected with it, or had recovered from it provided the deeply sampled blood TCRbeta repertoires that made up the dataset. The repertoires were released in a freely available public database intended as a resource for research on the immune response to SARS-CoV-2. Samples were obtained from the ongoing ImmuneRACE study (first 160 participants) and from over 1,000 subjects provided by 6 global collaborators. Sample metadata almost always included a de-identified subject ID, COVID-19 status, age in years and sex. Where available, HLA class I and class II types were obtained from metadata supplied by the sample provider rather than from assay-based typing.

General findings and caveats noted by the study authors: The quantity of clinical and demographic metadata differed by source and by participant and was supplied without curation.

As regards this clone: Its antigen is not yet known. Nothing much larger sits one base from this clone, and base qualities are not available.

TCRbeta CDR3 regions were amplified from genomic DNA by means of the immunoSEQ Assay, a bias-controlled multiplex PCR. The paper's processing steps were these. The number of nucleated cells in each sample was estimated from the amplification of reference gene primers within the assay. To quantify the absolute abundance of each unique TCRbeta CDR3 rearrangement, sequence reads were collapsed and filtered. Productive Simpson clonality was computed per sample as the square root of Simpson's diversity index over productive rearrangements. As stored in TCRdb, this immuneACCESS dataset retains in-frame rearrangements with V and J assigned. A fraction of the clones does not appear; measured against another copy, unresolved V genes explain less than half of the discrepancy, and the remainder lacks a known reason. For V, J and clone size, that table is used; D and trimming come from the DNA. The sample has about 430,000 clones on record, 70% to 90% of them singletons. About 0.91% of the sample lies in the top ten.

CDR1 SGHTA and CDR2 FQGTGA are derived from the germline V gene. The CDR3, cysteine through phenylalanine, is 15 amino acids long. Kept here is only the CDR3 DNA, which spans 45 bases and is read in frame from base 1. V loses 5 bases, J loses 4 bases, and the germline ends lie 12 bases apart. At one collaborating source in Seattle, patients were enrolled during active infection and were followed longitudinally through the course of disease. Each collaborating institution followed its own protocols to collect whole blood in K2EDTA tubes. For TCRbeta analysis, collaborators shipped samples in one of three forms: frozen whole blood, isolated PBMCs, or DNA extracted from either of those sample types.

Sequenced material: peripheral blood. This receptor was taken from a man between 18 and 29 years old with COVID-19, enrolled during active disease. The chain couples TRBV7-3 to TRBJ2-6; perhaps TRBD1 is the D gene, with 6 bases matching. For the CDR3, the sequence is CASSLTGSGANVLTF. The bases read TGTGCCAGCAGCCTTACAGGGAGCGGGGCCAACGTCCTGACTTTC.